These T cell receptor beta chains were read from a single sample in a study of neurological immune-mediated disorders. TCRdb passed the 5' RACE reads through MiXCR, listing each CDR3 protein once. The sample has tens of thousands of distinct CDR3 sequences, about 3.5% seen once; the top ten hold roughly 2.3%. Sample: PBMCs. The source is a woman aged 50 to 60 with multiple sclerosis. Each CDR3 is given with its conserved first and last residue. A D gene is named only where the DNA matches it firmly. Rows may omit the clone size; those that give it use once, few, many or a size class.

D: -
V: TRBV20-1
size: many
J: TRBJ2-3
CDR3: CSARDAGEGTDTQYF
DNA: TGCAGTGCTAGAGATGCGGGTGAAGGCACAGATACGCAGTATTTT

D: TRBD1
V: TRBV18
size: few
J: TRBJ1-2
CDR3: CASSPRTGQGNYGYTF
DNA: TGTGCCAGCTCACCTCGGACGGGACAGGGGAACTATGGCTACACCTTC

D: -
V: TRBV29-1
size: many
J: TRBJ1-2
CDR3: CSVTTRYGYTF
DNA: TGCAGCGTTACAACCCGCTATGGCTACACCTTC

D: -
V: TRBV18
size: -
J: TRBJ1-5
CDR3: CASSPYSNQPQHF
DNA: TGTGCCAGCTCACCGTATAGCAATCAGCCCCAGCATTTT

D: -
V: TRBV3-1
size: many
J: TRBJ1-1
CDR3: CASSQLQGPTEAFF
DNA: TGTGCCAGCAGCCAACTTCAGGGGCCCACTGAAGCTTTCTTT

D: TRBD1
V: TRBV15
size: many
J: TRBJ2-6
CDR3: CATSRVGTALFGANVLTF
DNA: TGTGCCACCAGCAGAGTGGGGACAGCTCTCTTTGGGGCCAACGTCCTGACTTTC

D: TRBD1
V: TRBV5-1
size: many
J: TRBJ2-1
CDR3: CASSLERQGAWDEQFF
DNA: TGCGCCAGCAGCTTGGAGAGACAGGGGGCTTGGGATGAGCAGTTCTTC

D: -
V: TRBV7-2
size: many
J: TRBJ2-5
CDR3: CASSFQGGETQYF
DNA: TGTGCCAGCAGCTTCCAAGGGGGAGAGACCCAGTACTTC

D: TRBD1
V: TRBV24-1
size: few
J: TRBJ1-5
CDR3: CATSDSGQGVNQPQHF
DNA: TGTGCCACCAGTGATTCGGGACAGGGAGTCAATCAGCCCCAGCATTTT

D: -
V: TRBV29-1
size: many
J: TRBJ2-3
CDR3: CSADWDVSIDTQYF
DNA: TGCAGCGCCGATTGGGACGTATCAATAGATACGCAGTATTTT

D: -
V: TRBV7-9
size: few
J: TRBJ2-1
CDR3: CASSTGTYQQFF
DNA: TGTGCCAGCAGCACCGGGACGTACCAGCAGTTCTTC

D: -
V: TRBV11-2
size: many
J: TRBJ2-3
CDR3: CASSLGGGGTDTQYF
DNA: TGTGCCAGCAGCTTAGGGGGCGGGGGCACAGATACGCAGTATTTT

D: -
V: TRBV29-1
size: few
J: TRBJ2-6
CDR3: CSVEDMTGGSTPGANVLTF
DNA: TGCAGCGTTGAAGATATGACAGGTGGATCCACCCCTGGGGCCAACGTCCTGACTTTC

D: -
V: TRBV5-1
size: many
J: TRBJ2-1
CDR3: CASRTEDNEQFF
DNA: TGCGCCAGCAGGACAGAGGACAATGAGCAGTTCTTC

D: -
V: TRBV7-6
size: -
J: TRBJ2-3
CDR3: CASSIRRGPITSTDTQYF
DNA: TGTGCCAGCAGCATTAGGAGGGGGCCCATTACTAGCACAGATACGCAGTATTTT

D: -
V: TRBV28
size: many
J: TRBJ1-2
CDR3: CASSLTGQDYGYTF
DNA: TGTGCCAGCAGTTTAACTGGCCAAGACTATGGCTACACCTTC

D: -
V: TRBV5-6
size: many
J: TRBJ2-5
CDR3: CAAGAIQETQYF
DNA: TGTGCCGCAGGGGCTATCCAAGAGACCCAGTACTTC

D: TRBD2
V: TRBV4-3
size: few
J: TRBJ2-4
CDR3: CASSPVAGAGTLQYF
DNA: TGCGCCAGCAGCCCCGTAGCGGGAGCGGGGACCTTGCAGTACTTC

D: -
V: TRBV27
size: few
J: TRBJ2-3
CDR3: CASSLYRETDTQYF
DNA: TGTGCCAGCAGCCTTTACAGGGAGACAGATACGCAGTATTTT

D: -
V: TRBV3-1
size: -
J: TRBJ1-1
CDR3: CASSPWEGKNTEAFF
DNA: TGTGCCAGCAGCCCGTGGGAGGGGAAGAACACTGAAGCTTTCTTT

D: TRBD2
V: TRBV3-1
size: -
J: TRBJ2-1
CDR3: CASSQEGLAGGFNEQFF
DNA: TGTGCCAGCAGCCAAGAGGGACTAGCGGGAGGGTTCAATGAGCAGTTCTTC

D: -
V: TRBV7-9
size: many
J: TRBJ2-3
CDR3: CASSLRYGGWDTQYF
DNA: TGTGCCAGCAGCTTACGGTACGGCGGCTGGGATACGCAGTATTTT

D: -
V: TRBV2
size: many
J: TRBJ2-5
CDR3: CASRDGTAAKTQYF
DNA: TGTGCCAGCAGAGACGGGACCGCCGCGAAGACCCAGTACTTC

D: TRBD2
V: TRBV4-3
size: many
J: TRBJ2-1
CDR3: CASSYGLAGVHNEQFF
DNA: TGCGCCAGCAGCTACGGACTAGCGGGAGTACACAATGAGCAGTTCTTC

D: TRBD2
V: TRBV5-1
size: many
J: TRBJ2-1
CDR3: CASSFGAGGYNEQFF
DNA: TGCGCCAGCAGCTTCGGAGCGGGAGGCTACAATGAGCAGTTCTTC

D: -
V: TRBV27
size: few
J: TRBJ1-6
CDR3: CASSLWGVNSPLNF
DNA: TGTGCCAGCAGTTTGTGGGGAGTGAATTCACCCCTCAACTTT

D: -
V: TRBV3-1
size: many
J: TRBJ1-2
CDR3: CASAGAVSYGGYTF
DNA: TGTGCCAGCGCGGGGGCGGTTTCCTATGGCGGCTACACCTTC

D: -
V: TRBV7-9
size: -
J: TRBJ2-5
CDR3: CASSLGGGQETQYF
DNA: TGCGCCAGCAGCTTGGGAGGGGGACAAGAGACCCAGTACTTC

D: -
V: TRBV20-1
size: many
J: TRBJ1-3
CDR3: CSARRTEVGNTIYF
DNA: TGCAGTGCTAGGCGGACGGAGGTCGGAAACACCATATATTTT

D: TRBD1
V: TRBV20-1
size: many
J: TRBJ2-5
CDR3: CSARDLGQGDQETQYF
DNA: TGCAGTGCTAGAGACCTCGGACAGGGGGACCAAGAGACCCAGTACTTC

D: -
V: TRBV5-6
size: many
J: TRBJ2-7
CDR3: CASSWGRGDYEQYF
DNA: TGTGCCAGCAGCTGGGGCAGGGGAGACTACGAGCAGTACTTC

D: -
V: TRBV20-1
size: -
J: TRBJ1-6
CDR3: CSARGRSYNSPLHF
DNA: TGCAGTGCTAGGGGGCGCTCCTATAATTCACCCCTCCACTTT

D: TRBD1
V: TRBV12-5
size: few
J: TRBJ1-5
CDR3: CASGSLDRVDQPQHF
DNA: TGTGCTAGTGGTTCCCTCGACAGGGTCGATCAGCCCCAGCATTTT

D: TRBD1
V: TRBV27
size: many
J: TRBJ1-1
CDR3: CASSFFPTGPNTEAFF
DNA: TGTGCCAGCAGTTTCTTTCCGACAGGGCCGAACACTGAAGCTTTCTTT

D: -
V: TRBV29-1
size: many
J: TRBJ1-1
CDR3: CSVERWDNEAFF
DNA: TGCAGCGTGGAACGATGGGACAATGAAGCTTTCTTT

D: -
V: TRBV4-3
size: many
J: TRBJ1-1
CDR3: CASSQTTGDTEAFF
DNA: TGCGCCAGCAGCCAGACGACTGGAGACACTGAAGCTTTCTTT

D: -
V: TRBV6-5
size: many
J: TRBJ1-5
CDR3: CASSTPGLNQPQHF
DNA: TGTGCCAGCAGCACCCCGGGACTTAATCAGCCCCAGCATTTT

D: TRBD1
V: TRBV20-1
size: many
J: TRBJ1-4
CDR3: CSARQTGGAGEKLFF
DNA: TGCAGTGCTAGACAAACAGGGGGCGCGGGTGAAAAACTGTTTTTT

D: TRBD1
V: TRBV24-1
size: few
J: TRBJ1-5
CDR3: CATTDSRGNQPQNF
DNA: TGTGCCACCACAGATAGCAGGGGGAATCAGCCCCAGAATTTT

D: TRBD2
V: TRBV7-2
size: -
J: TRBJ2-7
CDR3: CASSLQRDPGEQYF
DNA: TGTGCCAGCAGTCTCCAGCGGGACCCGGGAGAGCAGTACTTC

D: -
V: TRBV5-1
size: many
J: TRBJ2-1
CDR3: CASSPPQRGYNEQFF
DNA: TGCGCCAGCAGCCCTCCCCAGAGGGGGTACAATGAGCAGTTCTTC

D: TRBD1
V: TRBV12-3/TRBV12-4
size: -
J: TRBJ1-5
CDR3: CASSFAGGYQPQNF
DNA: TGTGCCAGCAGTTTCGCAGGGGGGTACCAGCCCCAGAATTTT

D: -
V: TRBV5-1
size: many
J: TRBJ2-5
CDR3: CASSRTIRRETQYF
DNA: TGCGCCAGCAGCCGGACGATTAGGCGAGAGACCCAGTACTTC

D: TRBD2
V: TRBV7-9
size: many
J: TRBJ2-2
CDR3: CASSRSGRASSGELFF
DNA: TGTGCCAGCAGCCGTAGCGGGAGGGCGTCGAGCGGGGAGCTGTTTTTT

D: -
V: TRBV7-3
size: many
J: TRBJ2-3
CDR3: CASSLLPGVTDTQYF
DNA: TGTGCCAGCAGCTTATTACCAGGAGTCACAGATACGCAGTATTTT

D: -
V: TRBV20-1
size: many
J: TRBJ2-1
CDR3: CSARSLRGARANEQFF
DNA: TGCAGTGCTAGATCGTTACGGGGGGCGAGGGCCAATGAGCAGTTCTTC

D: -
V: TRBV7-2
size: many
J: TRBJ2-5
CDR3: CASSPLGGARETQYF
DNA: TGTGCCAGCAGCCCCCTGGGGGGAGCCCGGGAGACCCAGTACTTC

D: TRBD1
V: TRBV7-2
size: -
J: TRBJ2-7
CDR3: CATSWTGYEQYF
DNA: TGTGCCACCTCATGGACAGGCTACGAGCAGTACTTC

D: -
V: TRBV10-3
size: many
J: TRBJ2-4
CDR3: CAIGRLAKNIQYF
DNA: TGTGCCATCGGACGCCTAGCCAAAAACATTCAGTACTTC

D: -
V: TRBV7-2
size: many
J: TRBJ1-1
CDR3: CASSSEGRSTEAFF
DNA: TGTGCCAGCAGCTCCGAAGGAAGGAGCACTGAAGCTTTCTTT

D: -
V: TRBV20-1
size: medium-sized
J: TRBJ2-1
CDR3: CSARDSLHNEQFF
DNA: TGCAGTGCTAGAGATAGTTTACACAATGAGCAGTTCTTC

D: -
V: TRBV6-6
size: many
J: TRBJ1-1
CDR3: CASSDSTVNTEAFF
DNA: TGTGCCAGCAGCGATAGTACAGTGAACACTGAAGCTTTCTTT